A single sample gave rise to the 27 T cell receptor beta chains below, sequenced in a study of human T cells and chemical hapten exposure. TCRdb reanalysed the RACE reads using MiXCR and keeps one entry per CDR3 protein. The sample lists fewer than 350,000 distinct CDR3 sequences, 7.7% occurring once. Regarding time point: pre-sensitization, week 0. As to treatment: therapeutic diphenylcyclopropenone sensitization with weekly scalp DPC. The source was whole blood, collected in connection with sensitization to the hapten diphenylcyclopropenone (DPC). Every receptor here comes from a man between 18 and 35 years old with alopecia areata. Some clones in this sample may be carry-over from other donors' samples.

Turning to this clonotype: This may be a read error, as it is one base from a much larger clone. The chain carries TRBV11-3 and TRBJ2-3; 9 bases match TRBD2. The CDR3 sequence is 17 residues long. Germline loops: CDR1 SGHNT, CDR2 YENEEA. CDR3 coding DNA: TGTGCCAGCAGCATAGGCTGGGACGGGACTAGCACAGTTACGCAGTATTTT. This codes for CASSIGWDGTSTVTQYF.

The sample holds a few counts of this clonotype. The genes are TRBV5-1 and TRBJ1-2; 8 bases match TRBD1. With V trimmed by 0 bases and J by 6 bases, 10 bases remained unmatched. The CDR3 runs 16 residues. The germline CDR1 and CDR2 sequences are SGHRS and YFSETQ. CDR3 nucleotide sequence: TGCGCCAGCAGCTTGGATGCTCCGGGACAGGATAATGGCTACACCTTC. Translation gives CASSLDAPGQDNGYTF.

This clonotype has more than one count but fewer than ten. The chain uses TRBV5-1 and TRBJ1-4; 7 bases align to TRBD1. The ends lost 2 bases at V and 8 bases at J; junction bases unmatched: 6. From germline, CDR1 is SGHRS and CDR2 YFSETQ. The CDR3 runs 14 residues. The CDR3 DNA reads TGCGCCAGCAGCTTTGGGGGACAGTGGGAAAAACTGTTTTTT. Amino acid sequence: CASSFGGQWEKLFF.

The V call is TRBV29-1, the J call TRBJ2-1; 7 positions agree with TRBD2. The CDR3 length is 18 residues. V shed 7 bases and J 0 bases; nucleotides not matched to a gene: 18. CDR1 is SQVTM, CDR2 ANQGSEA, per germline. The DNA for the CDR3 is TGCAGCGGCGGAAGGCACTATTTAAGCGGGGACTCCTACAATGAGCAGTTCTTC. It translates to CSGGRHYLSGDSYNEQFF.

The DNA for the CDR3 is TGTGCCAGCAGCCCGGGACTGACCTCCTACGAGCAGTACTTC. This encodes CASSPGLTSYEQYF. J is TRBJ2-7 and V is TRBV12-3 or TRBV12-4, with D perhaps matching TRBD2 (6 bases). This CDR3 has 14 residues. V was trimmed by 6 bases and J by 0 bases, leaving 12 bases between them.

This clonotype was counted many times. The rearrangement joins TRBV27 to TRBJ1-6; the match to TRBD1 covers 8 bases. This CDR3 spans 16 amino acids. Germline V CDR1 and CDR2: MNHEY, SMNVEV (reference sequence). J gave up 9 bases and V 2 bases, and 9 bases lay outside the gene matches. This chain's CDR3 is CASSLRPGQASSPLHF. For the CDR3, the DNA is TGTGCCAGCAGTTTAAGGCCGGGACAGGCATCTTCACCCCTCCACTTT.

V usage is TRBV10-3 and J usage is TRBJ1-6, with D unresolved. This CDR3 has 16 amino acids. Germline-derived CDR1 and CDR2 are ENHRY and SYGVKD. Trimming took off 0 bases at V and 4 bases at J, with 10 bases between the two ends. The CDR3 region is CAISESPGKYNSPLHF. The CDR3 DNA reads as TGTGCCATCAGTGAGTCCCCGGGGAAGTATAATTCACCCCTCCACTTT.

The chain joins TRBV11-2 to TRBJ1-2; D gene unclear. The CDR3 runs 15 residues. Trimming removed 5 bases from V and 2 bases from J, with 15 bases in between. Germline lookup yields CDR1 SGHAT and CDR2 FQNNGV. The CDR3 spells CASSPTRGRNYGYTF. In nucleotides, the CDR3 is TGTGCCAGCAGCCCTACGCGTGGCAGGAACTATGGCTACACCTTC.

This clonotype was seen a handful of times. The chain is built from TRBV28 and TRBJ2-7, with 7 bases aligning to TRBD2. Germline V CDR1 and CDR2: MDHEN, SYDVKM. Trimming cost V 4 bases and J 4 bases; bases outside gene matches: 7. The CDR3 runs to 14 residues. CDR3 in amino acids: CASSSGGSLYEQYF. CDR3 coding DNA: TGTGCCAGCAGTTCGGGGGGTTCGTTGTACGAGCAGTACTTC.

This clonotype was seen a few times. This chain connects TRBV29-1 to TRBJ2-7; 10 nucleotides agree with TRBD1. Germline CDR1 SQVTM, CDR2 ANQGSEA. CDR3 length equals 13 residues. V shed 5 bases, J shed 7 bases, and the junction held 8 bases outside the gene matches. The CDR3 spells CSVLTGGDWEQYF. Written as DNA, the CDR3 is TGCAGCGTTCTGACAGGGGGCGATTGGGAGCAGTACTTC.

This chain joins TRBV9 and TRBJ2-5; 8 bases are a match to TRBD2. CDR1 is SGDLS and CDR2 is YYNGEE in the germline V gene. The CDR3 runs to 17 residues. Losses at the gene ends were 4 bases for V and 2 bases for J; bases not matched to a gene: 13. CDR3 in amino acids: CASSQTPSPSGQETQYF. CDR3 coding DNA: TGTGCCAGCAGCCAGACCCCCTCTCCTAGCGGGCAAGAGACCCAGTACTTC.

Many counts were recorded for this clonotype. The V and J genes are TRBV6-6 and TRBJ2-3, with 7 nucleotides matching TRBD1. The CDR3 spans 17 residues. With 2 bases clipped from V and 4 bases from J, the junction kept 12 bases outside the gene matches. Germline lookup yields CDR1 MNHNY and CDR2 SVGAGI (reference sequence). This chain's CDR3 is CASSYGGSGQWADTQYF. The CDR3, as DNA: TGTGCCAGCAGTTACGGGGGATCGGGACAGTGGGCAGATACGCAGTATTTT.

The CDR3 sequence is CSAEDRRLYNSPLHF. CDR3 bases: TGCAGTGCTGAGGACAGGCGGCTCTATAATTCACCCCTCCACTTT. This sequence joins TRBV20-1 and TRBJ1-6; 7 positions agree with TRBD1. The CDR3 runs to 15 residues. Germline values: CDR1 DFQATT, CDR2 SNEGSKA (reference sequence). The V segment lost 5 bases and the J segment 3 bases; nucleotides outside the gene matches: 7.

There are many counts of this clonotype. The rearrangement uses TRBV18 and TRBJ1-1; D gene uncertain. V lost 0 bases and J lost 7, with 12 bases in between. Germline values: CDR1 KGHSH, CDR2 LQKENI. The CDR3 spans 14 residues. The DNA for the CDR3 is TGTGCCAGCTCACCACCGACTGCGCTCGGTGAAGCTTTCTTT. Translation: CASSPPTALGEAFF.

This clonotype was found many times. Here the CDR3 reads CASSWTAGTEAFF. The CDR3 coding sequence is TGTGCCAGCAGCTGGACTGCGGGGACTGAAGCTTTCTTT. The V and J genes are TRBV7-3 and TRBJ1-1; D not certain. The ends were cut back, 4 bases at V and 5 bases at J, with 11 bases in the middle. This CDR3 contains 13 residues. CDR1 is SGHTA, CDR2 FQGTGA, per germline.

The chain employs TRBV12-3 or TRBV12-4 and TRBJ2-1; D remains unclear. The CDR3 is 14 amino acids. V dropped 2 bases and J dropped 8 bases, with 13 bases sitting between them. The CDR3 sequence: CASSLKAPPDEQFF. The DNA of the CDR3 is TGTGCCAGCAGTTTAAAGGCTCCCCCGGATGAGCAGTTCTTC.

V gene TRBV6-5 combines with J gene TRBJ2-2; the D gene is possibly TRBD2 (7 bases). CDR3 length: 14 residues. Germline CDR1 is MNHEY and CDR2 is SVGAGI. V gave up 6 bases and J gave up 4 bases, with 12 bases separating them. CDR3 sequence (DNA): TGTGCCAGCAGACCCGGGGGGCGCACCGGGGAGCTGTTTTTT. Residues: CASRPGGRTGELFF.

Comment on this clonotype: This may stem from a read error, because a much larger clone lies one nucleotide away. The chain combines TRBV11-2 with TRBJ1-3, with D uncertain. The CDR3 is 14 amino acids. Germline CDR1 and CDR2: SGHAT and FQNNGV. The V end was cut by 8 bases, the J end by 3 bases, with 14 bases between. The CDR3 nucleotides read TGTGCCAGCGAGTATTCCGGGGATGGAAACACCATATATTTT. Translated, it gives CASEYSGDGNTIYF.

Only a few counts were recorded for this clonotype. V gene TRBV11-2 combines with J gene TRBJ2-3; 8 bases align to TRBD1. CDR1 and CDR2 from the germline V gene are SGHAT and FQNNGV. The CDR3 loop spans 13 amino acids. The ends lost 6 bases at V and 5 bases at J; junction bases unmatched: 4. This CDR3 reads CASRRGQVDTQYF. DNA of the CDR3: TGTGCCAGCAGACGGGGACAGGTAGATACGCAGTATTTT.

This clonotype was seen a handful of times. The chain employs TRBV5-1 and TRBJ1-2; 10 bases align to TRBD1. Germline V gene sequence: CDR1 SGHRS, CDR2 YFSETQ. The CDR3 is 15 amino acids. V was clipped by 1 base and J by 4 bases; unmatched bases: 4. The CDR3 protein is CASSLKTGGGYGYTF. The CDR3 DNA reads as TGCGCCAGCAGCTTGAAGACAGGGGGCGGCTATGGCTACACCTTC.

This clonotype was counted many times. The CDR3: CASSLALGTEAFF. DNA for the CDR3: TGTGCCAGCAGCTTAGCTCTCGGAACTGAAGCTTTCTTT. The chain recombines TRBV7-6 with TRBJ1-1; no clear D. CDR1 is SGHVS and CDR2 is FNYEAQ in the germline V gene. Trimming shortened V by 0 bases and J by 5 bases, and 7 bases separated the two germline ends. CDR3 size: 13 residues.

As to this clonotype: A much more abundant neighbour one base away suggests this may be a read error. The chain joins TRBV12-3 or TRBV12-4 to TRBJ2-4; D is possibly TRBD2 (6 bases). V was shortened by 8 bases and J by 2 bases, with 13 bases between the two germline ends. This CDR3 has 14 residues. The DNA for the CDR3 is TGTGCCAGCCTGCTTGGGGGGACCAAAAACATTCAGTACTTC. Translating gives CASLLGGTKNIQYF.

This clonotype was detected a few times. The CDR3 protein is CASSFLPGRSTEAFF. CDR3 coding DNA: TGCGCCAGCAGCTTTCTGCCGGGGCGATCCACTGAAGCTTTCTTT. The genes are TRBV5-1 and TRBJ1-1; a possible D gene is TRBD1 (5 bases). Trimming removed 2 bases at V and 4 bases at J, with 15 bases between. The CDR3 runs to 15 residues. CDR1 is SGHRS and CDR2 is YFSETQ in the germline V gene. The full variable domain, rest sourced from reference TRBV5-1 and TRBJ1-1, is KAGVTQTPRYLIKTRGQQVTLSCSPISGHRSVSWYQQTPGQGLQFLFEYFSETQRNKGNFPGRFSGRQFSNSRSEMNVSTLELGDSALYLCASSFLPGRSTEAFFGQGTRLTVV.

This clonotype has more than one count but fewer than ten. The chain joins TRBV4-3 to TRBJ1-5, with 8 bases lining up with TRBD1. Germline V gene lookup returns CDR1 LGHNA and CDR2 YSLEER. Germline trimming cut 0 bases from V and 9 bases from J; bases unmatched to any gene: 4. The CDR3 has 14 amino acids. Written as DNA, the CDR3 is TGCGCCAGCAGCCAAGAGTCAGGGGGCTTGCCCCAGCATTTT. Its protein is CASSQESGGLPQHF.

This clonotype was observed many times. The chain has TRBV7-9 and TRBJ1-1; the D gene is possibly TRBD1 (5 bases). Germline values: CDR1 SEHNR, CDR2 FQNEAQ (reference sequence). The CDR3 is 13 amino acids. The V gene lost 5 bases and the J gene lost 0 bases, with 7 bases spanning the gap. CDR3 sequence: CASSQTVNTEAFF. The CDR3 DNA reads TGTGCCAGCAGCCAGACAGTGAACACTGAAGCTTTCTTT.

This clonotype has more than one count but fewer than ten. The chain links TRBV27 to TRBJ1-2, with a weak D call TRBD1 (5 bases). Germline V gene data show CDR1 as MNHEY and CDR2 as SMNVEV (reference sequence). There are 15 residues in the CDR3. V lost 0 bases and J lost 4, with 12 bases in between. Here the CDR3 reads CASSLSGTWTYGYTF. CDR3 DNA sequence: TGTGCCAGCAGTTTATCAGGGACCTGGACCTATGGCTACACCTTC.

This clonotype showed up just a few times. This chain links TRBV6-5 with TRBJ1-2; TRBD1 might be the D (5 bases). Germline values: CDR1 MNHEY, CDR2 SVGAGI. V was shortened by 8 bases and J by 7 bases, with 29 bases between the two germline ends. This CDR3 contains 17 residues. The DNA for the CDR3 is TGTGCCAGCGGGACCCCGAGTGGTGTCAGGGACTTACGTGGCTACACCTTC. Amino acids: CASGTPSGVRDLRGYTF.